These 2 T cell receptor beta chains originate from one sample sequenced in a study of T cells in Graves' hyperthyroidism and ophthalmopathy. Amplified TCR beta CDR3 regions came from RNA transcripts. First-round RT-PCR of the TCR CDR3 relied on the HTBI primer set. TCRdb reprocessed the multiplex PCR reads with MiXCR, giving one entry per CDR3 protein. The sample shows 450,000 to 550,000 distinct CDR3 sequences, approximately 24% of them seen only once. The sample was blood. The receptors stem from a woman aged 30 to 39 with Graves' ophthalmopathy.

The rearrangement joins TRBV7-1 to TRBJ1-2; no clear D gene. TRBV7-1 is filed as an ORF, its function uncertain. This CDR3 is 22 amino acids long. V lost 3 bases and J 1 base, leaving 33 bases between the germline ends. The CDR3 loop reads CASSSEGRTPIITAIYNYGYTF. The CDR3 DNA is TGTGCCAGCAGCTCTGAGGGTCGTACGCCCATTATTACAGCAATATATAACTATGGCTACACCTTC.

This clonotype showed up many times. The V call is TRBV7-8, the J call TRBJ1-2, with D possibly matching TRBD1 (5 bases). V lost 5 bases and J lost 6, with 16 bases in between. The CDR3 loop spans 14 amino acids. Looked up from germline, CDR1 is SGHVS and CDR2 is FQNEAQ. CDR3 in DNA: TGTGCCAGCAGCGATAGGGCAGGGATCGATGGCTACACCTTC. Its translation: CASSDRAGIDGYTF.